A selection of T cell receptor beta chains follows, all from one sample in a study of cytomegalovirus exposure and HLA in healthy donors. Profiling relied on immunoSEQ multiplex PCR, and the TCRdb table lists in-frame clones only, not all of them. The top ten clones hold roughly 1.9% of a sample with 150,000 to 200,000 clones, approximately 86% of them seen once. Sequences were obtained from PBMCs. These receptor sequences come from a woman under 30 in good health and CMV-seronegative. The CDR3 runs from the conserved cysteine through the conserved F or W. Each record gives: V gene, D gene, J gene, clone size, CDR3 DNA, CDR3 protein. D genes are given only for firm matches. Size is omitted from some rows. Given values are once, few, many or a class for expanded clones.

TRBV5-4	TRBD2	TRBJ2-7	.	TGTGCCAGCAGCCGGCGTCTCGGGACTAGCGACCCGAGAGTCCACGAGCAGTACTTC	CASSRRLGTSDPRVHEQYF
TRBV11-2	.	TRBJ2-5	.	TGTGCCAGCAGCTTAGCAGGGCAGGGGAAAGAGACCCAGTACTTC	CASSLAGQGKETQYF
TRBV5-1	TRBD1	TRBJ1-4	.	TGCGCCAGCAGCCAGACAGGGTTCGTTGAAAAACTGTTTTTT	CASSQTGFVEKLFF
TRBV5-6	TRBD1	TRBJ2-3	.	TGTGCCAGCAGCTTGGGTGACAGGGGCACAGATACGCAGTATTTT	CASSLGDRGTDTQYF
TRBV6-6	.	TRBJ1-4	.	TGTGCCAGCAGCCGATACAGGAGATACGAAAAACTGTTTTTT	CASSRYRRYEKLFF
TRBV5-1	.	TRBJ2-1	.	TGCGCCAGCAGCTTGCGTGCCATAGAGGGCTACAATGAGCAGTTCTTC	CASSLRAIEGYNEQFF
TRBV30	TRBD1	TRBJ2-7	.	TGTGCCTGGAGTGTAGGGACAGCAGAGTACGAGCAGTACTTC	CAWSVGTAEYEQYF
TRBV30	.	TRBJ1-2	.	TGTGCCTGGAGGACAGGAAACTATGGCTACACCTTC	CAWRTGNYGYTF
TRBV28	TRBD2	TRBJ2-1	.	TGTGCCAGCAGCTCGGGACTAGCGGTTTACAATGAGCAGTTCTTC	CASSSGLAVYNEQFF
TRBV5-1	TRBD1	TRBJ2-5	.	TGCGCCAGCACGGGACAGGGGGGGAAACAAGAGACCCAGTACTTC	CASTGQGGKQETQYF
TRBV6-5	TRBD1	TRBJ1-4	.	TGTGCCAGCAGTCACTCTACAGGGGCTAATGAAGAACTGTTTTTT	CASSHSTGANEELFF
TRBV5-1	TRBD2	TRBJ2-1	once	TGCGCCAGCAGCTTGGAAACTAGCGGGGGGCTGGATGAGCAGTTCTTC	CASSLETSGGLDEQFF
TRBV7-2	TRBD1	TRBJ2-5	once	TGTGCCAGCAGCTTGAGGGGGCCGAGATATCAAGAGACCCAGTACTTC	CASSLRGPRYQETQYF
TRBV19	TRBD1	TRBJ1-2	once	TGTGCCACCAAGGACAGGGACTCTTATGGCTACACCTTC	CATKDRDSYGYTF
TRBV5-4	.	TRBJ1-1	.	TGTGCCAGCAGCCCGCCCGCGAACCGGGACACTGAAGCTTTCTTT	CASSPPANRDTEAFF
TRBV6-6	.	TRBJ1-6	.	TGTGCCAGCAGTTACGGGGAGCGTTCACCCCTCCACTTT	CASSYGERSPLHF
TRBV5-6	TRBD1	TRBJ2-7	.	TGTGCCAGCAGCTTGGTGCAGGGGGCGCGATACGAGCAGTACTTC	CASSLVQGARYEQYF
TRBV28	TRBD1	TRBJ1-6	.	TGTGCCAGCAGCCTCCAGGGGGTCGGTTCACCCCTCCACTTT	CASSLQGVGSPLHF
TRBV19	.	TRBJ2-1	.	TGTGCCAGTAGTATATCACTTTTCAATGGGCAGTTCTTC	CASSISLFNGQFF
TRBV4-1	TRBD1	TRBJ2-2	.	TGCGCCAGCAGCCAGGGATTGTTAGGGGGCGAAGGGCCCGGGGAGCTGTTTTTT	CASSQGLLGGEGPGELFF
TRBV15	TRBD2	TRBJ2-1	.	TGTGCCACCAGCAGCCGCGGACTAGCGGGACTCTCCTACAATGAGCAGTTCTTC	CATSSRGLAGLSYNEQFF
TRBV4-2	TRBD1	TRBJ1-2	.	TGTGCCAGCAGCCAAAGCTTACAGGGGAGGTATGGCTACACCTTC	CASSQSLQGRYGYTF
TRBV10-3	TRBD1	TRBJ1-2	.	TGTGCCATCAGTGAGTCTACAGGGGGCGGGTATGGCTACACCTTC	CAISESTGGGYGYTF
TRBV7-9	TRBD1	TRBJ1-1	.	TGTGCCAGCAGCCCACAGGGGGGCACTGAAGCTTTCTTT	CASSPQGGTEAFF
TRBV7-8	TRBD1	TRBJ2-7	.	TGTGCCAGCAAAAGCGGGACAGGGGCCTACGAGCAGTACTTC	CASKSGTGAYEQYF
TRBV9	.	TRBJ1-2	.	TGTGCCAGCAGCTGGACGGACAGTCCTAACTATGGCTACACCTTC	CASSWTDSPNYGYTF
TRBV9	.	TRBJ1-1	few	TGTGCCAGCAGCGTAACGAGGAACACTGAAGCTTTCTTT	CASSVTRNTEAFF
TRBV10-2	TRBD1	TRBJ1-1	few	TGCGCCAGCGTGTACCAGGGACAGACAAAAGCTTTCTTT	CASVYQGQTKAFF
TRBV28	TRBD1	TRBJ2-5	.	TGTGCCAGCACCCCCCTCTCGGGACAGGTATTACAAGAGACCCAGTACTTC	CASTPLSGQVLQETQYF
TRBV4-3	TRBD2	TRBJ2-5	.	TGCGCCAGCAGCCAAGGAGGACTAGCGGGAGCGGAGACCCAGTACTTC	CASSQGGLAGAETQYF
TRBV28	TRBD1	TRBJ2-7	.	TGTGCCAGCAGTCTACTCCCGGGACAGGGCCTCTCCGAGCAGTACTTC	CASSLLPGQGLSEQYF
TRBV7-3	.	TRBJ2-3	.	TGTGCCAGCAGCTCCCAAGCGGGAGATACGCAGTATTTT	CASSSQAGDTQYF
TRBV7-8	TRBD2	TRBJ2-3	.	TGTGCCAGCAGCCCTGAGGGGAGGGATGTCGATACGCAGTATTTT	CASSPEGRDVDTQYF
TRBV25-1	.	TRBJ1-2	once	TGTGCCAGCAGTGCTTCCGGGACGCGGGGTAACTATGGCTACACCTTC	CASSASGTRGNYGYTF
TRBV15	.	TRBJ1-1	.	TGTGCCACCAGCTGGGGAGGGGGTTTGAACACTGAAGCTTTCTTT	CATSWGGGLNTEAFF
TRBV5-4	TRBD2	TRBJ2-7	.	TGTGCCAGCAGCCGGCGGGGGGTAGCGGGGGGGGAAGGATACGAGCAGTACTTC	CASSRRGVAGGEGYEQYF
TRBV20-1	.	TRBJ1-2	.	TGCAGTGCTTCCCGAGCGAGTGGCTACACCTTC	CSASRASGYTF
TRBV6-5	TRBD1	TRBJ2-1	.	TGTGCCAGCAGTTCGGGACAGGGGGGATTGGATGAGCAGTTCTTC	CASSSGQGGLDEQFF
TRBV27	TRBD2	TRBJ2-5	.	TGTGCCAGCAGTCGGACTAGCGGGACCAGAGAGACCCAGTACTTC	CASSRTSGTRETQYF
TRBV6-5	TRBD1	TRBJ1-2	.	TGTGCCAGCAGACAGGACAGGGGAACCCACTATGGCTACACCTTC	CASRQDRGTHYGYTF